This entry is about one TCR beta chain. Its matching antigen is unknown. The sample originates from a study of shared clonotypes between healthy human individuals. Study results and limitations: With a handful of donors compared, roughly 5% of naive CD4 clonotypes were shared. In contrast to clonotypes shared by all four donors, non-shared clonotypes had lower generation probabilities.

Produced via immunoSEQ multiplex PCR; TCRdb's table is partial and in-frame only. The sample lists about 1 million clones, 65% to 75% seen once, with roughly 1.5% in the top ten. Caucasian adults residing in Nashville, Tennessee made up all the donors. From CD4+ cells came CD45RA+ naive and CD45RA-negative memory subsets. In germline, CDR1 is SGHNT, CDR2 YYREEE (reference sequence). This CDR3 is built from 16 residues. Trimming left V 7 bases short and J 3 bases short, with 21 bases between. The sequencing sample was made of memory CD4+ T cells sorted from blood. Subset specified: CD45RA-negative fraction. The V call is TRBV5-4, the J call TRBJ2-3, with a weak D call TRBD2 (7 bases). The receptor was isolated from a man aged 18 to 35 in good health. The CDR3 spells CASGGPAGGLTDTQYF. CDR3 nucleotides: TGTGCCAGCGGTGGTCCCGCCGGGGGGCTAACAGATACGCAGTATTTT.